Sequencing of this T cell receptor (beta chain) was carried out in a study of blood T cell repertoires in COVID-19. Looked up from germline, CDR1 is SQVTM and CDR2 is ANQGSEA. Trimming stripped 0 bases from V and 4 bases from J, with 10 bases between. The CDR3 is 13 amino acids. Clones were sequenced by immunoSEQ multiplex PCR, and TCRdb holds only the in-frame ones, with some missing. The sample shows 300,000 to 350,000 clones, around 92% of them seen only once. The chain links TRBV29-1 to TRBJ2-7; possibly TRBD2 for D (5 bases). The receptor was derived from a woman younger than 45 who had recovered from COVID-19. The source material was PBMCs or T cells enriched from blood (not recorded which). The CDR3 bases are TGCAGCGTTGAAGATCGTAGCGTTTACGAGCAGTACTTC. Its translation is CSVEDRSVYEQYF.